Below are 10 T cell receptor beta chains sequenced from a single sample in a study of cytomegalovirus exposure and HLA in healthy donors. Both 60 Vbeta primers and 13 Jbeta primers went into the PCR. Sequencing used immunoSEQ multiplex PCR; TCRdb keeps in-frame clones, though not all of them. The repertoire holds over 150,000 clones, with 70% to 75% as singletons. The sequencing input was PBMCs. These receptors all stem from a man between 25 and 39 years old in good health and CMV-seropositive.

The table lists this clone with a few counts. V is TRBV7-8 and J is TRBJ2-7; tentatively, D is TRBD1 (5 bases). The V and J ends lost 4 bases and 6 bases respectively, with 10 bases between them. The length of the CDR3 is 12 residues. Germline CDR1 and CDR2: SGHVS and FQNEAQ. CDR3 DNA: TGTGCCAGCAGCTCACCTAGGGGCGAGCAGTACTTC. Protein: CASSSPRGEQYF.

The chain couples TRBV27 to TRBJ2-1, with TRBD2 matching 11 bases. This CDR3 is built from 16 residues. Germline assignment: CDR1 MNHEY and CDR2 SMNVEV (reference sequence). V was pared by 0 bases and J by 6 bases, with 4 bases of the junction left unmatched. CDR3 residues: CASSLSSGGASNEQFF. In nucleotides, the CDR3 is TGTGCCAGCAGTTTATCTAGCGGGGGGGCCTCCAATGAGCAGTTCTTC.

This rearrangement joins TRBV7-9 to TRBJ2-2, with D uncertain. The germline gives CDR1 SEHNR, CDR2 FQNEAQ (reference sequence). Trimming cost V 3 bases and J 7 bases, with 12 bases left between them. This CDR3 is 14 amino acids long. CDR3 in amino acids: CASSFRSSGGELFF. The CDR3, as DNA: TGTGCCAGCAGCTTTAGGTCCTCAGGCGGGGAGCTGTTTTTT. Full variable domain (missing parts from reference TRBV7-9 and TRBJ2-2): DTGVSQNPRHKITKRGQNVTFRCDPISEHNRLYWYRQTLGQGPEFLTYFQNEAQLEKSRLLSDRFSAERPKGSFSTLEIQRTEQGDSAMYLCASSFRSSGGELFFGEGSRLTVL.

The chain is built from TRBV5-4 and TRBJ2-3; 9 positions match TRBD1. CDR3 length: 15 residues. V was pared by 2 bases and J by 1 base, with 2 bases of the junction left unmatched. Germline-derived CDR1 and CDR2 are SGHNT and YYREEE (reference sequence). CDR3 protein: CASSFRDRGTDTQYF. The DNA for the CDR3 is TGTGCCAGCAGCTTCCGGGACAGGGGCACAGATACGCAGTATTTT.

This chain uses TRBV5-5 with TRBJ2-1; D call uncertain. Trimming removed 1 base from V and 1 base from J, with 6 bases in between. Germline V gives CDR1 SGHKS, CDR2 YYEKEE (reference sequence). The CDR3 spans 14 residues. CDR3 sequence (DNA): TGTGCCAGCAGCTTGTTAGAGTCCTACAATGAGCAGTTCTTC. Translating it yields CASSLLESYNEQFF.

This clone was found once. The chain carries TRBV4-3 and TRBJ2-2; 8 bases are shared with TRBD1. Per germline, CDR1 LGHNA and CDR2 YSLEER. Losses at the gene ends were 6 bases for V and 4 bases for J; bases not matched to a gene: 13. CDR3 length: 17 amino acids. CDR3 sequence reads: CASSPIPGGGGTGELFF. The DNA of the CDR3 is TGCGCCAGCAGTCCCATTCCAGGGGGCGGTGGCACCGGGGAGCTGTTTTTT.

This clone was counted once. The V gene is TRBV6-5, the J gene TRBJ1-2; 7 bases agree with TRBD1. The V segment lost 6 bases and the J segment 6 bases; nucleotides outside the gene matches: 10. CDR3 length: 14 residues. In germline, CDR1 is MNHEY, CDR2 SVGAGI. CDR3 DNA: TGTGCCAGCAGCCCCCGACAGGGAATGGATGGCTACACCTTC. Translated, it gives CASSPRQGMDGYTF.

This clone was recorded a few times. The chain carries TRBV5-1 and TRBJ1-4, with TRBD1 as a possible D gene (6 bases). This CDR3 contains 13 residues. Germline values: CDR1 SGHRS, CDR2 YFSETQ. Trimming pared 7 bases from V and 8 bases from J, leaving 15 bases between. Here the CDR3 reads CASSTDSREKLFF. The CDR3 DNA follows: TGCGCCAGCTCTACGGACAGTAGGGAAAAACTGTTTTTT. Complete variable domain (other parts from reference TRBV5-1 and TRBJ1-4): KAGVTQTPRYLIKTRGQQVTLSCSPISGHRSVSWYQQTPGQGLQFLFEYFSETQRNKGNFPGRFSGRQFSNSRSEMNVSTLELGDSALYLCASSTDSREKLFFGSGTQLSVL.

The chain links TRBV4-3 to TRBJ1-4, with D maybe TRBD1 (5 bases). V was cut by 1 base and J by 8 bases, with 5 bases left in between. CDR1 LGHNA and CDR2 YSLEER come from the germline V gene. The CDR3 runs 12 residues. The DNA for the CDR3 is TGCGCCAGCAGCCAAGGGACAGAAAAACTGTTTTTT. This translates into CASSQGTEKLFF.

This clone has just a few counts. The chain is built from TRBV7-2 and TRBJ2-3, with TRBD1 matching over 8 bases. Trimming took 7 bases from V and 0 from J; bases not matched to a gene: 3. This CDR3 region has 14 residues. The germline gives CDR1 SGHTA, CDR2 FQGNSA. The CDR3: CASTTGGSTDTQYF. CDR3 nucleotides: TGTGCCAGCACAACAGGGGGAAGCACAGATACGCAGTATTTT.